Sequencing of this T cell receptor (beta chain) was carried out in a study of T cell changes during pregnancy in multiple sclerosis. V shed 4 bases and J 7 bases; nucleotides not matched to a gene: 9. CDR1 is MGHDK, CDR2 SYGVNS, per germline. CDR3 size: 14 residues. Here immunoSEQ multiplex PCR was the method, and the copy in TCRdb shows in-frame clones only, minus some. There are over 8,000 clones in the sample; about nine tenths occur only once, and about 5.2% lies in the top ten. This TCR came from a female donor in good health, enrolled as a control in a pregnancy study. The rearrangement joins TRBV25-1 to TRBJ1-1, with TRBD1 identical over 7 bases. Sequencing was performed on CD8+ T cells from peripheral blood mononuclear cells, taken in the first trimester of pregnancy. CDR3 DNA: TGTGCCAGCAGTGTTACCGGGACAGCAGTTGAAGCTTTCTTT. This sequence encodes CASSVTGTAVEAFF.